These 8 T cell receptor beta chains originate from one sample sequenced in a study of regulatory T cells in long-lasting Graves disease. The TCR beta library used iRepertoire HTBI primers with Arm-PCR amplification of CDR3. TCRdb passed the multiplex PCR reads through MiXCR, listing each CDR3 protein once. Among approximately 390,000 distinct CDR3 sequences listed, roughly 16% were seen once. Time point in this sample: newly diagnosed GD, antithyroid drugs for less than 3 months. From PBMCs, RNA was extracted and then used to make the TCR library. The same specimen was also included in a second study, on T cells in Graves' hyperthyroidism and ophthalmopathy.

This specimen consisted of peripheral blood mononuclear cells (PBMCs), obtained at new diagnosis, from a patient treated with antithyroid drugs. These receptors came from a woman aged 18-29 years with Graves disease.

In its sample, this clonotype was seen a few times. The chain joins TRBV6-2 or TRBV6-3 to TRBJ2-1, with TRBD1 identical over 9 bases. The CDR3 is made up of 18 amino acids. From germline, CDR1 is MNHEY and CDR2 SVGEGT. V gave up 5 bases and J gave up 5 bases; unmatched junction bases: 16. CDR3 in DNA: TGTGCCAGCAGTGAAAGGGGGGGGCCGGGACAGGGTAACAATGAGCAGTTCTTC. Translating it yields CASSERGGPGQGNNEQFF.

This clonotype occurred many times. This chain links TRBV20-1 with TRBJ1-2; no reliable D call. The germline V gene encodes CDR1 DFQATT and CDR2 SNEGSKA (reference sequence). There are 14 residues in the CDR3. V lost 0 bases and J 4 bases, leaving 12 bases between the germline ends. The CDR3 DNA reads as TGCAGTGCTAGAGATCGGCAGGTTATCTATGGCTACACCTTC. It is translated as CSARDRQVIYGYTF.

The genes are TRBV10-1 and TRBJ2-7, with TRBD1 matching over 8 bases. With 4 bases clipped from V and 7 bases from J, the junction kept 12 bases outside the gene matches. Germline-derived CDR1 and CDR2 are WNHNN and SYGVQD (reference sequence). This CDR3 is 15 amino acids long. The CDR3 loop reads CASSAGGSTRWEQYF. In DNA form, the CDR3 reads TGCGCCAGCAGTGCAGGGGGCTCCACGCGTTGGGAGCAGTACTTC.

This clonotype was observed many times. The chain carries TRBV9 and TRBJ1-1; no clear D. The CDR3 has 14 amino acids. V was trimmed by 4 bases and J by 3 bases, leaving 13 bases between them. From germline, CDR1 is SGDLS and CDR2 YYNGEE. The DNA for the CDR3 is TGTGCCAGCAGCCCCCGAACGTTGGACACTGAAGCTTTCTTT. Protein sequence: CASSPRTLDTEAFF.

This clonotype came up many times. The rearrangement uses TRBV28 and TRBJ2-7; D possibly corresponds to TRBD1 (6 bases). The ends were cut back, 1 base at V and 0 bases at J, with 7 bases in the middle. Looked up from germline, CDR1 is MDHEN and CDR2 is SYDVKM. The CDR3 extends over 14 amino acids. Here the CDR3 DNA reads TGTGCCAGCAGTTTATTAGGGGGCTCCTACGAGCAGTACTTC. Residues: CASSLLGGSYEQYF.

DNA of the CDR3: TGTGCCTGGAGTGTACAGGGGTTAGAGACCCAGTACTTC. This codes for CAWSVQGLETQYF. The chain recombines TRBV30 with TRBJ2-5, with 7 positions matching TRBD1. Looked up from germline, CDR1 is GTSNPN and CDR2 is SVGIG (reference sequence). The junction had 2 bases not matched to a gene; V was cut back by 0 bases and J by 4 bases. The CDR3 is made up of 13 amino acids.

As concerns this clonotype: This could be a read error, since a much larger clone is one nucleotide away. V gene TRBV28 combines with J gene TRBJ2-7, with D perhaps matching TRBD2 (5 bases). This CDR3 comprises 13 residues. CDR1 is MDHEN, CDR2 SYDVKM, per germline. Trimming pared 10 bases from V and 3 bases from J, leaving 16 bases between. CDR3 coding DNA: TGTGCCACGACTACCGGGGAACTCTACGAGCAGTACTTC. Its translation is CATTTGELYEQYF. The full variable domain, its missing parts supplied by reference TRBV28 and TRBJ2-7, is DVKVTQSSRYLVKRTGEKVFLECVQDMDHENMFWYRQDPGLGLRLIYFSYDVKMKEKGDIPEGYSVSREKKERFSLILESASTNQTSMYLCATTTGELYEQYFGPGTRLTVT.

J is TRBJ2-2 and V is TRBV4-2; D may be TRBD1 (6 bases). The length of the CDR3 is 19 residues. The germline CDR1 and CDR2 sequences are LGHNA and YNFKEQ. Trimming shortened V by 0 bases and J by 1 base, and 18 bases separated the two germline ends. This CDR3 reads CASSQDVPNRVGNTGELFF. DNA of the CDR3: TGTGCCAGCAGCCAAGATGTCCCCAACAGGGTCGGGAACACCGGGGAGCTGTTTTTT.